These T cell receptor beta chains were read from a single sample in a study of response to subunit inactivated influenza vaccine. MiXCR, applied by TCRdb to the RT-PCR reads, yields one record per CDR3 protein. Found here are 450,000 to 500,000 distinct CDR3 sequences, over 9.5% of them singletons; the top ten hold 9.5% to 15%. Source: PBMCs from blood, taken roughly 46 days after vaccination. The source is a man over 45 who received an inactivated influenza vaccine. Each CDR3 is given without its conserved first and last residue. Fields, in order: V gene, J gene, clone size, CDR3 protein. The size of a clone is reported for some rows only, either as once, few or many, or as a class for expanded clones.

v_gene: TRBV7-9; j_gene: TRBJ1-1; abundance: few; CDR3aa: ASSLAGLTGMNTEAF
v_gene: TRBV5-1; j_gene: TRBJ2-7; abundance: many; CDR3aa: ASSLDPWGEQY
v_gene: TRBV20-1; j_gene: TRBJ2-5; abundance: many; CDR3aa: SARDLANWTQY
v_gene: TRBV2; j_gene: TRBJ2-3; abundance: NA; CDR3aa: ASSGSLTGLGTDTQY
v_gene: TRBV4-1; j_gene: TRBJ2-2; abundance: few; CDR3aa: ASSQSSGTPLGELF
v_gene: TRBV7-2; j_gene: TRBJ2-1; abundance: NA; CDR3aa: ASSIARTGYNEQF
v_gene: TRBV28; j_gene: TRBJ1-5; abundance: NA; CDR3aa: ASSLLTGPRKLNQPQH
v_gene: TRBV20-1; j_gene: TRBJ2-1; abundance: many; CDR3aa: NFRANYNEQF
v_gene: TRBV28; j_gene: TRBJ1-5; abundance: NA; CDR3aa: ASSSIGTGNQPQH
v_gene: TRBV20-1; j_gene: TRBJ1-1; abundance: few; CDR3aa: SAQGPMNTEAF
v_gene: TRBV9; j_gene: TRBJ1-3; abundance: NA; CDR3aa: ASSVVVGQGAGNTIY
v_gene: TRBV15; j_gene: TRBJ2-1; abundance: few; CDR3aa: ATSRVGQGVKEQF
v_gene: TRBV3-1; j_gene: TRBJ2-7; abundance: many; CDR3aa: ASSQDTSFYEQY
v_gene: TRBV12-3/TRBV12-4; j_gene: TRBJ1-1; abundance: few; CDR3aa: ASSFGGAPNTEAF
v_gene: TRBV20-1; j_gene: TRBJ2-7; abundance: NA; CDR3aa: SASYSAYSYEQY
v_gene: TRBV20-1; j_gene: TRBJ2-1; abundance: few; CDR3aa: SARLRGISYNEQF
v_gene: TRBV15; j_gene: TRBJ2-5; abundance: NA; CDR3aa: ATSRRRETGETQY
v_gene: TRBV11-2; j_gene: TRBJ2-2; abundance: NA; CDR3aa: ASSLAEGRVGLF
v_gene: TRBV4-2; j_gene: TRBJ2-5; abundance: few; CDR3aa: ASSLGGSDLFRETQY
v_gene: TRBV20-1; j_gene: TRBJ2-2; abundance: few; CDR3aa: SARLTGNTGELF
v_gene: TRBV29-1; j_gene: TRBJ1-4; abundance: few; CDR3aa: SAVVGGEKLF
v_gene: TRBV6-2/TRBV6-3; j_gene: TRBJ2-1; abundance: few; CDR3aa: ASTDAIGAGYEQF
v_gene: TRBV9; j_gene: TRBJ2-5; abundance: few; CDR3aa: ASSVVPSETQY
v_gene: TRBV20-1; j_gene: TRBJ2-7; abundance: few; CDR3aa: SARSVGEQY
v_gene: TRBV7-9; j_gene: TRBJ2-1; abundance: many; CDR3aa: ASKPTLREGNEQF
v_gene: TRBV7-9; j_gene: TRBJ2-7; abundance: few; CDR3aa: ASSLGSGRGEQY
v_gene: TRBV3-1; j_gene: TRBJ2-7; abundance: few; CDR3aa: ASSPGLPSMGEQY
v_gene: TRBV28; j_gene: TRBJ2-7; abundance: few; CDR3aa: ASTSGVGQY
v_gene: TRBV7-2; j_gene: TRBJ1-2; abundance: few; CDR3aa: ASSLVGGVGYT
v_gene: TRBV12-3/TRBV12-4; j_gene: TRBJ2-1; abundance: few; CDR3aa: ASSLSGGDYNEQF
v_gene: TRBV5-1; j_gene: TRBJ1-1; abundance: many; CDR3aa: ASSLAAVNTEAF
v_gene: TRBV10-2; j_gene: TRBJ1-2; abundance: NA; CDR3aa: ASSESGIVGYT
v_gene: TRBV20-1; j_gene: TRBJ2-5; abundance: few; CDR3aa: SAGGGGRETQY
v_gene: TRBV7-8; j_gene: TRBJ2-4; abundance: NA; CDR3aa: ASSSPGRNIQY
v_gene: TRBV5-4; j_gene: TRBJ1-4; abundance: few; CDR3aa: ASSRTVNDPNEKLF
v_gene: TRBV5-5; j_gene: TRBJ1-6; abundance: NA; CDR3aa: ASSLGQGGSYNSPLH
v_gene: TRBV12-3/TRBV12-4; j_gene: TRBJ2-5; abundance: many; CDR3aa: ASGQDNQKTQY
v_gene: TRBV7-2; j_gene: TRBJ2-7; abundance: many; CDR3aa: ASSSGTGVYEQY
v_gene: TRBV12-3/TRBV12-4; j_gene: TRBJ2-7; abundance: NA; CDR3aa: ASSGRTGLYEQY
v_gene: TRBV15; j_gene: TRBJ2-7; abundance: few; CDR3aa: ATSRDGGSYDEQY
v_gene: TRBV12-3/TRBV12-4; j_gene: TRBJ1-1; abundance: NA; CDR3aa: ASSLIQATEAF
v_gene: TRBV20-1; j_gene: TRBJ2-6; abundance: NA; CDR3aa: SAKRGAGANVLT
v_gene: TRBV18; j_gene: TRBJ2-5; abundance: few; CDR3aa: ASSSGGTEQETQY
v_gene: TRBV5-1; j_gene: TRBJ2-3; abundance: few; CDR3aa: ASSLGDRVENTQY
v_gene: TRBV24-1; j_gene: TRBJ2-3; abundance: many; CDR3aa: ATSEDRVQDTQY
v_gene: TRBV6-1; j_gene: TRBJ2-7; abundance: few; CDR3aa: ASSQTGTGSSEQY
v_gene: TRBV6-2/TRBV6-3; j_gene: TRBJ1-5; abundance: NA; CDR3aa: ASRDRTNQPQH